Detailed here is one TCR beta chain. What it recognizes is unknown. The V and J ends lost 6 bases and 4 bases respectively, with 10 bases between them. The CDR3 is 12 residues long. CDR1 is SNHLY and CDR2 is FYNNEI in the germline V gene. This sample stems from a study of TIL therapy for anti-PD-1-resistant metastatic lung cancer. Study background: A handful of tumors were EGFR-mutant and two were ALK-rearranged. Whole-study findings and limits: TIL clonotype persistence in blood showed no apparent association with response.

Regarding time point: pre-treatment sample, taken before nivolumab and TIL therapy. Stage 4 NSCLC adults joined between late 2017 and 2020. Sequencing used immunoSEQ v3. Sequencing was performed with immunoSEQ multiplex PCR; in TCRdb, only in-frame clones are kept and a portion is missing. The sample carries tens of thousands of clones, around 69% recorded once. The sample consisted of blood, taken at baseline. This chain joins TRBV2 and TRBJ2-7; D not resolved. This receptor was identified in a person between 30 and 79 years old with non-small cell lung cancer. The CDR3: CASSAQPYEQYF. Written as DNA, the CDR3 is TGTGCCAGCAGCGCCCAGCCTTACGAGCAGTACTTC.